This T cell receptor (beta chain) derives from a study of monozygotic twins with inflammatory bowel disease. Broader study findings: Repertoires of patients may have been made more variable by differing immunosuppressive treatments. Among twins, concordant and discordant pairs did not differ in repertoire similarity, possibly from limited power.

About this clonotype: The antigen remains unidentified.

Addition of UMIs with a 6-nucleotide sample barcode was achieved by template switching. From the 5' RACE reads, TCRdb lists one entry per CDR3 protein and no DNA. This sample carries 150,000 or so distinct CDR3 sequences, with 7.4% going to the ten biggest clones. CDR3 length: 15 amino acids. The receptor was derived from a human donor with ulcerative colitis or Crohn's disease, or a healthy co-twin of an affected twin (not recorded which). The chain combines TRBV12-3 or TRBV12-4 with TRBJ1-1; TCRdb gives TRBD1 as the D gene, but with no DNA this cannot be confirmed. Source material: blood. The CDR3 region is CASSQRTGTYTEAFF.